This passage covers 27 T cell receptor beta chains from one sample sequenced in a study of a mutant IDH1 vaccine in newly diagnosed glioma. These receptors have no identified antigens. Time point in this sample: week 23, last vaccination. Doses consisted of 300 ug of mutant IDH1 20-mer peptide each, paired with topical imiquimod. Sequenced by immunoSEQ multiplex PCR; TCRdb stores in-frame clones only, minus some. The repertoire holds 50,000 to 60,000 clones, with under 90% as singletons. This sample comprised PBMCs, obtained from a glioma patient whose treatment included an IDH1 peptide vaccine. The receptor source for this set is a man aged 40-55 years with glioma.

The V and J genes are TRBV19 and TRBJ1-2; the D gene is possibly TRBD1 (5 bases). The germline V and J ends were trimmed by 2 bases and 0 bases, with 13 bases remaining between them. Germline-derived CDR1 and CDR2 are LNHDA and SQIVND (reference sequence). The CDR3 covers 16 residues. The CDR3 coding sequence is TGTGCCAGTAGTATACAGGGAGGGAGAGCTAACTATGGCTACACCTTC. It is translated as CASSIQGGRANYGYTF.

The DNA for the CDR3 is TGTGCCAGCAGTCGAGCGGGGGGGTCGGAGACCCAGTACTTC. Translation gives CASSRAGGSETQYF. The chain is built from TRBV6-5 and TRBJ2-5, with 10 bases matching TRBD2. Germline V gives CDR1 MNHEY, CDR2 SVGAGI. V shed 5 bases and J 5 bases; nucleotides not matched to a gene: 5. There are 14 residues in the CDR3.

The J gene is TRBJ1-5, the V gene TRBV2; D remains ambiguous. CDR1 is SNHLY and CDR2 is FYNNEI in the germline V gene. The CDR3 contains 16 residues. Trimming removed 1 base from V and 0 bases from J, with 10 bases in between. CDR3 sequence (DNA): TGTGCCAGCAGTGAAGGGGGTGGTTATAGCAATCAGCCCCAGCATTTT. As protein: CASSEGGGYSNQPQHF.

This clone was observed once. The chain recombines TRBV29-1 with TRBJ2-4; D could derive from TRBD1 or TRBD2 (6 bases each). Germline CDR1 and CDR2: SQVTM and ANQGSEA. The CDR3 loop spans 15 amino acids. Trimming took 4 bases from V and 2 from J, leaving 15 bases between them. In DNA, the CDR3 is TGCAGCGTTGGTCTGTGGGGGGCTTCCAAAAACATTCAGTACTTC. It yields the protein CSVGLWGASKNIQYF.

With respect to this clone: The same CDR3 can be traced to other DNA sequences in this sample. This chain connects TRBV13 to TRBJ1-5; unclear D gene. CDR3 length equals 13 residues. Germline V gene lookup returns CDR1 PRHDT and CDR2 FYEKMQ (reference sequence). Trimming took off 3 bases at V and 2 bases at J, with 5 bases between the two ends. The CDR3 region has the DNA TGTGCCAGCAGCTTGCGAGGCAATCAGCCCCAGCATTTT. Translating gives CASSLRGNQPQHF.

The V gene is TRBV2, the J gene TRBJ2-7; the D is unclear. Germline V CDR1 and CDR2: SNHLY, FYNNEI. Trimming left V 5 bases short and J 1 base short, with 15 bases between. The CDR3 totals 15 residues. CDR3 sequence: CASSLGLVPSYEQYF. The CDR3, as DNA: TGTGCCAGCAGTCTGGGTTTGGTGCCTTCCTACGAGCAGTACTTC.

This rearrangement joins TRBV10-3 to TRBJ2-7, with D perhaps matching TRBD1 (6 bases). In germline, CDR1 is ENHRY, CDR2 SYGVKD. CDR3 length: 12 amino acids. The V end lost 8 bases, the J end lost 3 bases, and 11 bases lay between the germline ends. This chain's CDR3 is CAIAGTSYEQYF. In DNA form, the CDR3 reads TGTGCCATCGCCGGGACAAGCTACGAGCAGTACTTC.

The CDR3 sequence is CASSLGGGGTDTQYF. The CDR3 region has the DNA TGCGCCAGCAGCTTGGGAGGGGGGGGCACAGATACGCAGTATTTT. This rearrangement joins TRBV5-1 to TRBJ2-3, with D possibly matching TRBD2 (7 bases). Germline-derived CDR1 and CDR2 are SGHRS and YFSETQ. V lost 0 bases and J 1 base, leaving 9 bases between the germline ends. The CDR3 extends over 15 amino acids.

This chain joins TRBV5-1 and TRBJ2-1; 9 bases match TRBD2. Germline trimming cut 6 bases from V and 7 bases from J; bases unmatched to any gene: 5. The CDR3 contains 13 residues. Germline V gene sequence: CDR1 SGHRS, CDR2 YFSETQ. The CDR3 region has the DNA TGCGCCAGCACCGGGACTAGCTGGAATGAGCAGTTCTTC. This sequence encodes CASTGTSWNEQFF.

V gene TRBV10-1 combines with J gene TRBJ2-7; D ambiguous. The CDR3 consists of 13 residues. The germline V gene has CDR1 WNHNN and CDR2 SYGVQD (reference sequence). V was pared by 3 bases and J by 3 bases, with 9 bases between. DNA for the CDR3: TGCGCCAGCAGTGATCCCGTAAACTACGAGCAGTACTTC. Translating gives CASSDPVNYEQYF.

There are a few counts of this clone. The CDR3 loop is CAWSVSNTEAFF. The CDR3 DNA follows: TGTGCCTGGAGTGTCTCGAACACTGAAGCTTTCTTT. The genes are TRBV30 and TRBJ1-1; no definite D call. Germline assignment: CDR1 GTSNPN and CDR2 SVGIG (reference sequence). This CDR3 spans 12 amino acids. Trimming took off 0 bases at V and 1 base at J, with 3 bases between the two ends.

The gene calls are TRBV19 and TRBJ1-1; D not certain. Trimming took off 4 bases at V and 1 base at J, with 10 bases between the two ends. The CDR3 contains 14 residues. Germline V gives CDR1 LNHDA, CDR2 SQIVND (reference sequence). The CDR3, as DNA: TGTGCCAGTAGTACTTTTACACCGAACACTGAAGCTTTCTTT. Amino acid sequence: CASSTFTPNTEAFF.

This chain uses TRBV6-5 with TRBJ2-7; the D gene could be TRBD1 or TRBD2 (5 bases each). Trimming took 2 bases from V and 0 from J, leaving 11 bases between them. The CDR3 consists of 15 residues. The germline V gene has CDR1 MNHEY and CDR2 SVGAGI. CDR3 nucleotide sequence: TGTGCCAGCAGTTACGGGGGACGGAGCTCCTACGAGCAGTACTTC. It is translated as CASSYGGRSSYEQYF.

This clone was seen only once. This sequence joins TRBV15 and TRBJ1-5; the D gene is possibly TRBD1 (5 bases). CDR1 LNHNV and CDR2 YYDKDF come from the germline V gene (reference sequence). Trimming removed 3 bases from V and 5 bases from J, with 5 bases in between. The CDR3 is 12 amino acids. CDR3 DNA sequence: TGTGCCACCAGCAGGGGGGATCAGCCCCAGCATTTT. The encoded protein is CATSRGDQPQHF. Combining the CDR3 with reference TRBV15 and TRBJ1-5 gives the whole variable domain DAMVIQNPRYQVTQFGKPVTLSCSQTLNHNVMYWYQQKSSQAPKLLFHYYDKDFNNEADTPDNFQSRRPNTSFCFLDIRSPGLGDTAMYLCATSRGDQPQHFGDGTRLSIL.

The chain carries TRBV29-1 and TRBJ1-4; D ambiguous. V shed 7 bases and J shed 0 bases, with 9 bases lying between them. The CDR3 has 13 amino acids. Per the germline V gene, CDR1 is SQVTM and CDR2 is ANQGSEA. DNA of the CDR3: TGCAGCGCGCACATTGCAACTAATGAAAAACTGTTTTTT. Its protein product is CSAHIATNEKLFF.

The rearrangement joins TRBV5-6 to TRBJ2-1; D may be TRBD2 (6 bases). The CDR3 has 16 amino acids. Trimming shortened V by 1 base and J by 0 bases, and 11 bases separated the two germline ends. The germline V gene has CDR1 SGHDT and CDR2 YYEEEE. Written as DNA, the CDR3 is TGTGCCAGCAGCTTGATTCGGCGGGGCTCCTACAATGAGCAGTTCTTC. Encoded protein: CASSLIRRGSYNEQFF.

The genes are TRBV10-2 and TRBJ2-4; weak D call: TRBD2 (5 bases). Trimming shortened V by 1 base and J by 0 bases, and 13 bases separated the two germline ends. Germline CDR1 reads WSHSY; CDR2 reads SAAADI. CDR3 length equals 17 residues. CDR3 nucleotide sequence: TGCGCCAGCAGTGAGTTCAGCGGATTCATAGCCAAAAACATTCAGTACTTC. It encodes CASSEFSGFIAKNIQYF.

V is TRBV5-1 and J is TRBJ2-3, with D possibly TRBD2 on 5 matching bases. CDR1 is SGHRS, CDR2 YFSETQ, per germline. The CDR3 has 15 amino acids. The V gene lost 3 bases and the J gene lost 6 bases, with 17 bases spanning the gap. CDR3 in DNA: TGCGCCAGCAGCTCCGGAACTACTAGGACCGATACGCAGTATTTT. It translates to CASSSGTTRTDTQYF. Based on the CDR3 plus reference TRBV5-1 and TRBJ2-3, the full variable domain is KAGVTQTPRYLIKTRGQQVTLSCSPISGHRSVSWYQQTPGQGLQFLFEYFSETQRNKGNFPGRFSGRQFSNSRSEMNVSTLELGDSALYLCASSSGTTRTDTQYFGPGTRLTVL.

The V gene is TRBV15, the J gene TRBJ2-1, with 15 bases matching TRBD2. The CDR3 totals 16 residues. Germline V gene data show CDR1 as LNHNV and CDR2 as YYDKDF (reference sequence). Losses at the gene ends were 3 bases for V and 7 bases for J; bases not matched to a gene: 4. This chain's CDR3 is CATSRRTSGGGNEQFF. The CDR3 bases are TGTGCCACCAGCAGGAGGACTAGCGGGGGGGGGAATGAGCAGTTCTTC.

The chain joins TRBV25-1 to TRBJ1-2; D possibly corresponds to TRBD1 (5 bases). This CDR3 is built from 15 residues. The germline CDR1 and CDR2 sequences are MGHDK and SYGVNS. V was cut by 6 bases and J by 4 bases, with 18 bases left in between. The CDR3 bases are TGTGCCAGCAGGGGTACGTGGGGCCAAGGCTATGGCTACACCTTC. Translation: CASRGTWGQGYGYTF.

CDR3 protein: CASSLAGGQGYEQYF. In DNA, the CDR3 is TGCGCCAGCAGCTTGGCCGGGGGACAGGGCTACGAGCAGTACTTC. The rearrangement uses TRBV5-1 and TRBJ2-7; 9 nucleotides align to TRBD1. CDR3 length: 15 amino acids. The V gene end was trimmed by 0 bases and the J gene end by 3 bases; junction bases not matched to a gene: 4. CDR1 is SGHRS, CDR2 YFSETQ, per germline.

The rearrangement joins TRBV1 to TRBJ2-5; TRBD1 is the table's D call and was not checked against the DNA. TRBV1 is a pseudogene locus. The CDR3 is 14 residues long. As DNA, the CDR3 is TGCACCAGCAGACAGAAGACGGACCAAGAGACCCAGTACTTC. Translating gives CTSRQKTDQETQYF.

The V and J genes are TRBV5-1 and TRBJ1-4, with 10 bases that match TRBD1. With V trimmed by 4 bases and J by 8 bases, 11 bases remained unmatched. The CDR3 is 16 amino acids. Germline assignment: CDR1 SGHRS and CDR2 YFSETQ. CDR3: CASSVGGTGVKEKLFF. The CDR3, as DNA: TGCGCCAGCAGCGTTGGGGGGACAGGGGTTAAAGAAAAACTGTTTTTT.

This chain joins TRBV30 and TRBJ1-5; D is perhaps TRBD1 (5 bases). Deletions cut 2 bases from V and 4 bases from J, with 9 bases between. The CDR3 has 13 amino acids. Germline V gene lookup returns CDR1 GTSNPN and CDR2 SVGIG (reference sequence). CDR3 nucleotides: TGTGCCTGGAGTCGGGGGAAAAATCAGCCCCAGCATTTT. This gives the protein CAWSRGKNQPQHF.

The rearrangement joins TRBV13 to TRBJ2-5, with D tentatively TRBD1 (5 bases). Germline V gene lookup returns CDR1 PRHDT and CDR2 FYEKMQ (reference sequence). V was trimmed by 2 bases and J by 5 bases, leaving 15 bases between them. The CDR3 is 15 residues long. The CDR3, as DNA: TGTGCCAGCAGCTTATACGCCAGGGCCGGGGAGACCCAGTACTTC. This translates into CASSLYARAGETQYF.

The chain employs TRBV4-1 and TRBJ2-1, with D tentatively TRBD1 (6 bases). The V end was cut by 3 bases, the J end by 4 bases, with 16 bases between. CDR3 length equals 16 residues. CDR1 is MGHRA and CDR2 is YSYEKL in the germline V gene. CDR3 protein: CASSQTTVRGYNEQFF. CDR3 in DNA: TGCGCCAGCAGCCAGACGACGGTAAGGGGGTACAATGAGCAGTTCTTC.

CDR3 sequence: CASRLAGAQIRELFF. The CDR3 DNA is TGTGCCAGCAGACTAGCGGGGGCCCAAATAAGGGAGCTGTTTTTT. The chain is built from TRBV2 and TRBJ2-2; 11 bases fit TRBD2. Germline loops: CDR1 SNHLY, CDR2 FYNNEI. V lost 6 bases to trimming and J lost 9 bases; unmatched junction nucleotides: 9. CDR3 length equals 15 residues.